The T cell receptor (beta chain) described here comes from a study of post-analysis software for immune sequencing data. Findings and caveats of the study: Five TRBV segments were significantly more frequent in patients than in controls. TRBV5-6, TRBV5-1 and TRBV20-1 were among these segments.

TCR beta cDNA libraries had unique molecular identifiers. TCRdb ran MiXCR on the PCR reads and lists one entry per CDR3 protein. The sample includes about 540,000 distinct CDR3 sequences, 30% to 40% seen only once; the top ten take 4.5% to 7.5%. This CDR3 is built from 15 residues. Trimming cost V 7 bases and J 7 bases, with 19 bases left between them. Germline CDR1 is SGHTA and CDR2 is FQGNSA. About this clonotype itself: Its specificity is not known.

The sequence came from a girl aged 2 to 17 with multiple sclerosis. The sequenced sample was blood. The chain couples TRBV7-2 to TRBJ1-4, with D unresolved. The CDR3 here is CASTPGGPRGEKLFF. The DNA of the CDR3 is TGTGCCAGCACCCCAGGCGGGCCACGGGGTGAAAAACTGTTTTTT.